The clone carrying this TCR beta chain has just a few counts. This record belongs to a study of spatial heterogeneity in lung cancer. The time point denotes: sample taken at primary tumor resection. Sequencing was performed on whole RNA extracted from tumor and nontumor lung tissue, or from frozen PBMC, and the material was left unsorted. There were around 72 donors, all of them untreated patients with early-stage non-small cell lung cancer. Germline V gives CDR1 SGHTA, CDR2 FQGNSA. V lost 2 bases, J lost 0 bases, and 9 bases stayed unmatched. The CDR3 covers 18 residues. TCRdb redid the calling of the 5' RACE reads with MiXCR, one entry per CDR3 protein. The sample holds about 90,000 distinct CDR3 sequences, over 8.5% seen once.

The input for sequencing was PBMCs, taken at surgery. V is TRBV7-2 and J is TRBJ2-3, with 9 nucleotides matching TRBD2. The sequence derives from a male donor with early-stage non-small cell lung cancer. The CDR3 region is CASSLRRGGETSTDTQYF. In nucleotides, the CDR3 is TGTGCCAGCAGCTTAAGGCGGGGGGGCGAAACTAGCACAGATACGCAGTATTTT.